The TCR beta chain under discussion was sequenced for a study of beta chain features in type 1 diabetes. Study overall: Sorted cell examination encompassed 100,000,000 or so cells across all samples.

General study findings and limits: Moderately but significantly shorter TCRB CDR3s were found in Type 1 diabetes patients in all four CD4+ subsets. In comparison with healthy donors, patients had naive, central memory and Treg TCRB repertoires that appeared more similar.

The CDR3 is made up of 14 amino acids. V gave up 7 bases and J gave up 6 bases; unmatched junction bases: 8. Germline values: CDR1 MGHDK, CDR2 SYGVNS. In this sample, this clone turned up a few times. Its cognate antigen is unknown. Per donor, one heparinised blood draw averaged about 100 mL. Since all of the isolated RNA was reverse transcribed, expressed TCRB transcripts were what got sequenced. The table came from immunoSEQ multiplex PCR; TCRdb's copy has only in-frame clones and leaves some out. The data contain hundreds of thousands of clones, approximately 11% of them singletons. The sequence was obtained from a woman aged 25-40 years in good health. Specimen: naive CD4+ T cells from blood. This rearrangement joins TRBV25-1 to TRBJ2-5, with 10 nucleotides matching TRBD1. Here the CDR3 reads CASTDRGRDKTQYF. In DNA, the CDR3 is TGTGCCAGCACCGACAGGGGGCGGGACAAGACCCAGTACTTC.